This T cell receptor (beta chain) is from a study of cytomegalovirus exposure and HLA in healthy donors. Study-wide context: A later analysis reported the same platform for the 100 to 150 validation repertoires and the 650 to 750 first-cohort repertoires. The study's findings and limits: Most TCR sequences proved rare, with some public TCRs found in many donors.

Turning to this clone: What it binds is not known.

Clones were sequenced by immunoSEQ multiplex PCR, and TCRdb holds only the in-frame ones, with some missing. The sample has about 310,000 clones, approximately 85% seen once. This CDR3 has 15 amino acids. Per the germline V gene, CDR1 is SGDLS and CDR2 is YYNGEE. Trimming removed 6 bases from V and 7 bases from J; junction bases left unmatched: 15. The V call is TRBV9, the J call TRBJ1-2; 7 bases fit TRBD1. Sequencing was done on a sample of PBMCs. This TCR was recovered from a young man in good health and CMV-seronegative. The CDR3 region has the DNA TGTGCCAGCACCCCCAGGGACAGCCACTTGGGTGGCTACACCTTC. This encodes CASTPRDSHLGGYTF.